This T cell receptor beta chain was identified in a study of T-cell memory formation after mild COVID-19. Study results and limitations: Within pre-infection memory, some responding clones were found, suggesting cross-reactive memory joined. A second wave expanding day 15 to 37 was CD4+-biased; contracting clones were balanced.

Trimming took off 3 bases at V and 2 bases at J, with 7 bases between the two ends. Germline CDR1 and CDR2: SQVTM and ANQGSEA. This CDR3 is built from 12 residues. Worth noting for this clonotype: Its target is not known.

TCRdb reprocessed the 5' RACE reads with MiXCR, giving one entry per CDR3 protein. The sample carries tens of thousands of distinct CDR3 sequences, nearly 25% recorded once. The origin of this receptor is a man between 18 and 35 years old who had mild COVID-19 (a few samples of this study predate the infection). Cell type and time point are not known. The sequenced material came from PBMCs or a T cell subset sorted from them (not recorded which). The rearrangement joins TRBV29-1 to TRBJ2-5; D remains unclear. The CDR3 protein is CSVETSQETQYF. CDR3 bases: TGCAGCGTTGAGACGTCACAAGAGACCCAGTACTTC.